The next 25 T cell receptor beta chains were all read from a single sample in a study of shared clonotypes between healthy human individuals. Generated by immunoSEQ multiplex PCR, the TCRdb table keeps only in-frame clones and is missing some. The sample includes millions of clones, approximately 94% seen only once; the top ten take roughly 1.1%. The naive CD8 population came from CD45RO-negative cells selected for CCR7, without terminally differentiated effector memory CD45RA+ cells. The sample comprised naive CD8+ T cells sorted from blood. All receptors derive from a man younger than 35 in good health.

Here the CDR3 reads CASSRSLHPRYEQYF. The CDR3 bases are TGTGCCAGCTCCCGGAGTTTGCACCCCCGCTACGAGCAGTACTTC. V is TRBV5-8 and J is TRBJ2-7; D uncertain. CDR1 is SGHTS, CDR2 YDEGEE, per germline. CDR3 size: 15 residues. Trimming stripped 7 bases from V and 3 bases from J, with 20 bases between.

V and J are TRBV7-2 and TRBJ2-7, with a weak D call TRBD2 (5 bases). This CDR3 has 16 residues. The germline V and J ends were trimmed by 0 bases and 2 bases, with 14 bases remaining between them. Per germline, CDR1 SGHTA and CDR2 FQGNSA. CDR3 in DNA: TGTGCCAGCAGCTTAGCGCGACCCCTGGGAGCCTACGAGCAGTACTTC. It translates to CASSLARPLGAYEQYF.

The CDR3 here is CASRATQYF. The CDR3 DNA follows: TGCGCCAGCAGGGCCACGCAGTATTTT. This rearrangement joins TRBV5-1 to TRBJ2-3, with D unresolved. V dropped 5 bases and J dropped 9 bases, with 4 bases sitting between them. The CDR3 has 9 amino acids. CDR1 is SGHRS, CDR2 YFSETQ, per germline.

In its sample, this clone was seen once. This specimen includes other DNA sequences encoding the same CDR3. This chain connects TRBV9 to TRBJ2-7; TRBD1 aligns across 9 bases. J was trimmed by 4 bases and V by 3 bases; bases with no gene match: 5. Germline-derived CDR1 and CDR2 are SGDLS and YYNGEE. There are 14 residues in the CDR3. The CDR3 DNA reads as TGTGCCAGCAGCGCCGGGACAGGGTTTTACGAGCAGTACTTC. Its translation is CASSAGTGFYEQYF.

The CDR3 reads CAISGEAQGPSYEQYF. The CDR3 nucleotides are TGTGCCATCAGTGGCGAAGCGCAGGGTCCCTCCTACGAGCAGTACTTC. V and J are TRBV10-3 and TRBJ2-7, with D maybe TRBD1 (5 bases). The V and J ends lost 4 bases and 0 bases respectively, with 16 bases between them. Per the germline V gene, CDR1 is ENHRY and CDR2 is SYGVKD. The CDR3 covers 16 residues.

The CDR3 nucleotides are TGTGCCAGCAGCCTACTGAGGGGAAGCAATCAGCCCCAGCATTTT. As protein: CASSLLRGSNQPQHF. J is TRBJ1-5 and V is TRBV27; TRBD1 might be the D (5 bases). V was shortened by 6 bases and J by 1 base, with 13 bases between the two germline ends. The germline V gene has CDR1 MNHEY and CDR2 SMNVEV (reference sequence). This CDR3 is built from 15 residues.

The chain carries TRBV4-3 and TRBJ2-7; TRBD2 aligns across 10 bases. Per the germline V gene, CDR1 is LGHNA and CDR2 is YSLEER. This CDR3 region has 16 residues. V shed 0 bases and J 4 bases; nucleotides not matched to a gene: 6. CDR3 DNA: TGCGCCAGCAGCCAAGATCCAGGGACTAGCGAATACGAGCAGTACTTC. Translating gives CASSQDPGTSEYEQYF.

The chain uses TRBV21-1 and TRBJ1-2. TRBV21-1 is a documented pseudogene. The CDR3 is 11 residues long. CDR3 loop: CASSKADGYTF. CDR3 in DNA: TGTGCCAGCAGCAAAGCCGATGGCTACACCTTC.

This clone has a single count. This sequence joins TRBV6-5 and TRBJ1-5; D uncertain. The V gene lost 5 bases and the J gene lost 5 bases, with 16 bases spanning the gap. Germline lookup yields CDR1 MNHEY and CDR2 SVGAGI. This CDR3 contains 15 residues. This CDR3 reads CASSPAGQVYQPQHF. In DNA form, the CDR3 reads TGTGCCAGCAGTCCGGCGGGTCAAGTTTATCAGCCCCAGCATTTT.

This clone was recorded only once. One end of the junction varies from germline; a read error may be responsible. The chain links TRBV11-2 to TRBJ2-3; D may be TRBD1 (5 bases). Germline values: CDR1 SGHAT, CDR2 FQNNGV. This CDR3 region has 17 residues. The CDR3 loop reads CASSVEKVQGGADTQYF. In DNA, the CDR3 is TGTGCCAGCAGCGTAGAGAAGGTTCAGGGTGGTGCAGATACGCAGTATTTT.

The rearrangement links TRBV19 to TRBJ1-1; D gene ambiguous. Germline lookup yields CDR1 LNHDA and CDR2 SQIVND (reference sequence). The CDR3 is made up of 12 amino acids. Deletions cut 2 bases from V and 3 bases from J, with 4 bases between. The CDR3 bases are TGTGCCAGTAGTATATCCGACACTGAAGCTTTCTTT. Protein: CASSISDTEAFF. Full variable domain (outside the CDR3, taken from reference TRBV19 and TRBJ1-1): DGGITQSPKYLFRKEGQNVTLSCEQNLNHDAMYWYRQDPGQGLRLIYYSQIVNDFQKGDIAEGYSVSREKKESFPLTVTSAQKNPTAFYLCASSISDTEAFFGQGTRLTVV.

The CDR3 DNA reads as TGTGCCAGCAGTTACTTTGAGGGCTACGAGCAGTACTTC. This translates into CASSYFEGYEQYF. The chain couples TRBV6-5 to TRBJ2-7; TRBD2 is a possible D gene (5 bases). The germline V gene encodes CDR1 MNHEY and CDR2 SVGAGI. V lost 1 base, J lost 3 bases, and 7 bases lay in between. The CDR3 covers 13 residues.

The chain employs TRBV27 and TRBJ2-3; the D is unclear. The germline CDR1 and CDR2 sequences are MNHEY and SMNVEV (reference sequence). Trimming shortened V by 3 bases and J by 0 bases, and 10 bases separated the two germline ends. The CDR3 contains 15 residues. CDR3 coding DNA: TGTGCCAGCAGTTTTTACCCCACTAGCACAGATACGCAGTATTTT. Translation: CASSFYPTSTDTQYF.

The rearrangement joins TRBV2 to TRBJ2-3, with 11 bases matching TRBD2. Germline CDR1 is SNHLY and CDR2 is FYNNEI. The CDR3 runs 14 residues. With V trimmed by 7 bases and J by 4 bases, 4 bases remained unmatched. This CDR3 is CASTPGLAADTQYF. CDR3 nucleotide sequence: TGTGCCAGCACCCCGGGACTAGCGGCAGATACGCAGTATTTT.

The chain recombines TRBV28 with TRBJ2-2; D possibly corresponds to TRBD2 (5 bases). CDR1 MDHEN and CDR2 SYDVKM come from the germline V gene. V was trimmed by 4 bases and J by 6 bases, leaving 9 bases between them. The CDR3 spans 13 residues. The CDR3 is CASSSDWAGELFF. CDR3 nucleotides: TGTGCCAGCAGTTCGGACTGGGCCGGGGAGCTGTTTTTT.

This sequence joins TRBV4-1 and TRBJ2-7, with TRBD2 matching 7 bases. This CDR3 spans 15 amino acids. Germline trimming cut 0 bases from V and 0 bases from J; bases unmatched to any gene: 2. Germline values: CDR1 MGHRA, CDR2 YSYEKL. The CDR3 nucleotides read TGCGCCAGCAGCCAAGAACGGGAGGTCTCCTACGAGCAGTACTTC. Protein: CASSQEREVSYEQYF.

The chain has TRBV2 and TRBJ2-7; D is unresolved. CDR3 length: 13 amino acids. Germline V gene lookup returns CDR1 SNHLY and CDR2 FYNNEI. Trimming pared 5 bases from V and 3 bases from J, leaving 11 bases between. The CDR3 is CASSNFVDYEQYF. For the CDR3, the DNA is TGTGCCAGCAGTAACTTCGTCGACTACGAGCAGTACTTC.

J is TRBJ2-5 and V is TRBV9, with a possible D match to TRBD1 (5 bases). The CDR3 is made up of 14 amino acids. V was shortened by 4 bases and J by 2 bases, with 12 bases between the two germline ends. The germline V gene encodes CDR1 SGDLS and CDR2 YYNGEE. The CDR3 sequence: CASSIIDSQETQYF. In DNA form, the CDR3 reads TGTGCCAGCAGCATTATAGACAGTCAAGAGACCCAGTACTTC.

This clone was counted only a few times. One junction end does not reproduce the germline sequence, and a read error may be involved. The genes are TRBV7-2 and TRBJ1-4; D remains ambiguous. Germline CDR1 SGHTA, CDR2 FQGNSA. This CDR3 comprises 13 residues. CDR3 region: CASSLGTKEKLFF. In DNA form, the CDR3 reads TGTGCCAGCAGCTTAGGGACTAAAGAAAAACTGTTTTTT.

J is TRBJ2-1 and V is TRBV7-6, with 7 bases lining up with TRBD2. With V trimmed by 3 bases and J by 4 bases, 12 bases remained unmatched. This CDR3 contains 17 residues. Per the germline V gene, CDR1 is SGHVS and CDR2 is FNYEAQ. CDR3 residues: CASSFSSSGKLYNEQFF. For the CDR3, the DNA is TGTGCCAGCAGCTTCTCGTCCAGCGGGAAGCTTTACAATGAGCAGTTCTTC.

The chain links TRBV7-6 to TRBJ1-2, with 8 positions matching TRBD1. The CDR3 is 14 amino acids. With 5 bases clipped from V and 4 bases from J, the junction kept 6 bases outside the gene matches. Germline loops: CDR1 SGHVS, CDR2 FNYEAQ. Here the CDR3 DNA reads TGTGCCAGCAGCCCGGTCACAGGGGGCTATGGCTACACCTTC. It specifies CASSPVTGGYGYTF.

The V gene is TRBV10-3, the J gene TRBJ1-2; no clear D gene. The CDR3 consists of 13 residues. V gave up 0 bases and J gave up 2 bases, with 4 bases separating them. Germline V CDR1 and CDR2: ENHRY, SYGVKD. In DNA form, the CDR3 reads TGTGCCATCAGTGAGTCGCAGAACTATGGCTACACCTTC. Protein sequence: CAISESQNYGYTF.

This clone occurred a few times. J is TRBJ1-2 and V is TRBV28; 7 nucleotides line up with TRBD1. This CDR3 has 13 residues. The germline gives CDR1 MDHEN, CDR2 SYDVKM. V was clipped by 6 bases and J by 5 bases; unmatched bases: 6. The CDR3 loop reads CASRSDRNYGYTF. CDR3 DNA: TGTGCCAGCAGATCGGACAGGAATTATGGCTACACCTTC.

V and J are TRBV11-2 and TRBJ2-7; TRBD2 matches at 10 bases. The CDR3 totals 16 residues. The germline V gene encodes CDR1 SGHAT and CDR2 FQNNGV. Unmatched junction bases numbered 10, after V lost 4 bases and J lost 4 bases. The CDR3 here is CASSWRVAGGLYEQYF. The DNA for the CDR3 is TGTGCCAGCAGCTGGCGGGTAGCGGGAGGTCTTTACGAGCAGTACTTC.

The chain employs TRBV6-5 and TRBJ2-7, with D unclear. Germline CDR1 MNHEY, CDR2 SVGAGI. The V and J ends lost 2 bases and 0 bases respectively, with 14 bases between them. This CDR3 has 16 amino acids. CDR3 in amino acids: CASSYESPGYSYEQYF. CDR3 DNA sequence: TGTGCCAGCAGTTACGAATCTCCCGGGTACTCCTACGAGCAGTACTTC.